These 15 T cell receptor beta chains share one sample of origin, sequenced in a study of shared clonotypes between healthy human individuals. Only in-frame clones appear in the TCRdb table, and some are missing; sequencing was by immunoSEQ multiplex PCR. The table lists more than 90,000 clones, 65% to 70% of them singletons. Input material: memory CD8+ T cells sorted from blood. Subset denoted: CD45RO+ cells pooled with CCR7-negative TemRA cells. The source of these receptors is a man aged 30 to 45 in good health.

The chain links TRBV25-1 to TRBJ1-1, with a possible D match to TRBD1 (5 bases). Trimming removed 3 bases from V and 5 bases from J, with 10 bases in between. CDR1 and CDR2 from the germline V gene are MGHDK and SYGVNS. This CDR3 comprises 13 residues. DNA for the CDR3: TGTGCCAGCAGTGACGAGGGGAAGACTGAAGCTTTCTTT. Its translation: CASSDEGKTEAFF. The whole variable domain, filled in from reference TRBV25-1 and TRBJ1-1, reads EADIYQTPRYLVIGTGKKITLECSQTMGHDKMYWYQQDPGMELHLIHYSYGVNSTEKGDLSSESTVSRIRTEHFPLTLESARPSHTSQYLCASSDEGKTEAFFGQGTRLTVV.

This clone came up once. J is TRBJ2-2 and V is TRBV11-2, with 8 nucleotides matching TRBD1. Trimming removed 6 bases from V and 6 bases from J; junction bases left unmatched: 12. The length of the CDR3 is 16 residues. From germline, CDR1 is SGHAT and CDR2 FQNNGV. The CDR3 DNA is TGTGCCAGCAGGACCCTCAGGGGGCGTTCGTCCGGGGAGCTGTTTTTT. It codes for CASRTLRGRSSGELFF.

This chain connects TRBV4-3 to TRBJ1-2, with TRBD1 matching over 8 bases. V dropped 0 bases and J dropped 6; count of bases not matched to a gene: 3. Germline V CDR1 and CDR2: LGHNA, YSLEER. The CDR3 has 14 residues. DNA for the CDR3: TGCGCCAGCAGCCAAGAGGACAGGGTAGATGGCTACACCTTC. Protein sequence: CASSQEDRVDGYTF.

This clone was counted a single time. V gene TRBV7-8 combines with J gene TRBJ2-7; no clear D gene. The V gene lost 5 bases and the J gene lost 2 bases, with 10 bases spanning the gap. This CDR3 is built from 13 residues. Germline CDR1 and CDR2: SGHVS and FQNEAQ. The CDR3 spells CASSRNAAYEQYF. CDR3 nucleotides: TGTGCCAGCAGCCGAAACGCAGCCTACGAGCAGTACTTC.

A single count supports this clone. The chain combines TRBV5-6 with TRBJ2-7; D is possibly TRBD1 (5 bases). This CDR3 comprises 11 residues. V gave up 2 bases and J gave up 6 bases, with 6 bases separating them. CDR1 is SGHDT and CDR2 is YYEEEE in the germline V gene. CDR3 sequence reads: CASSLRGEQYF. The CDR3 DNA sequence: TGTGCCAGCAGCTTAAGGGGCGAGCAGTACTTC.

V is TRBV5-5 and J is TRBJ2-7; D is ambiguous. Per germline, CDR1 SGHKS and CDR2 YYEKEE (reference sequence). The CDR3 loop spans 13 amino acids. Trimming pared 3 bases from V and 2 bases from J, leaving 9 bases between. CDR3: CASSSPGPYEQYF. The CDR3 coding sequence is TGTGCCAGCAGCTCCCCAGGCCCCTACGAGCAGTACTTC.

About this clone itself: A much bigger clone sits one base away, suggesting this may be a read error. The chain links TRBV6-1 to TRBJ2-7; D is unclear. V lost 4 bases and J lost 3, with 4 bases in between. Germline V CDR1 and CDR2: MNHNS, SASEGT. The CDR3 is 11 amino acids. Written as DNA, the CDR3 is TGTGCCAGCAGTGCGGACTACGAGCAGTACTTC. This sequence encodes CASSADYEQYF.

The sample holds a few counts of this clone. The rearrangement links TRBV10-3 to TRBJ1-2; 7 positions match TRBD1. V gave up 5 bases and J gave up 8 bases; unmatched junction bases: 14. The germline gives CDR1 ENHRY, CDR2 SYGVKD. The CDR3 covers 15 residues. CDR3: CAISPGDSFLGGYTF. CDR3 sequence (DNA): TGTGCCATCAGTCCAGGGGACAGCTTTCTGGGGGGCTACACCTTC.

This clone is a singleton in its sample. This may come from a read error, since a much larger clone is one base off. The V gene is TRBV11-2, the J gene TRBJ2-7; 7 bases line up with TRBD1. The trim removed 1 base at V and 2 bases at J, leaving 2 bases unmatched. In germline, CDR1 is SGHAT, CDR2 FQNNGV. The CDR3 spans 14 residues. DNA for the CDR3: TGTGCCAGCAGCTTAGGGGACAGAGCCTACGAGCAGTACTTC. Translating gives CASSLGDRAYEQYF.

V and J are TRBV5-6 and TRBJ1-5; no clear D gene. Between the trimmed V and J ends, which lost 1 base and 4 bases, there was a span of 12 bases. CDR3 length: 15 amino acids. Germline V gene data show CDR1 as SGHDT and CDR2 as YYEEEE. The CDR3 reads CASSLFSQDNQPQHF. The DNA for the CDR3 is TGTGCCAGCAGCTTGTTTAGCCAGGATAATCAGCCCCAGCATTTT. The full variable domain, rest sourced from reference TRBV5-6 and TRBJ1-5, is DAGVTQSPTHLIKTRGQQVTLRCSPKSGHDTVSWYQQALGQGPQFIFQYYEEEERQRGNFPDRFSGHQFPNYSSELNVNALLLGDSALYLCASSLFSQDNQPQHFGDGTRLSIL.

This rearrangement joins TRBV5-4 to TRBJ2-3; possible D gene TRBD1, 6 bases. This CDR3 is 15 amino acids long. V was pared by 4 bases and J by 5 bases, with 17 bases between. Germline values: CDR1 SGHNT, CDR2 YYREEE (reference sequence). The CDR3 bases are TGTGCCAGCAGCAGCCGCCAGGGGAGTCGAGATACGCAGTATTTT. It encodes CASSSRQGSRDTQYF.

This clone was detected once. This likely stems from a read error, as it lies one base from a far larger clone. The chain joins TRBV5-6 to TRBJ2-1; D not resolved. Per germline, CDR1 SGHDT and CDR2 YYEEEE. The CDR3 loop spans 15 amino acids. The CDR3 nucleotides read TGTGTCAGCAGCTTAGGGCCGAGCTCCTACAATGAGCAGTTCTTC. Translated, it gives CVSSLGPSSYNEQFF.

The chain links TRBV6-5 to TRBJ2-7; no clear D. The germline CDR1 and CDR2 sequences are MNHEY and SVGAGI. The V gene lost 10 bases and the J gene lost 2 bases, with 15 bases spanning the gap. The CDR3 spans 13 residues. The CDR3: CATSGGSAYEQYF. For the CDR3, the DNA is TGTGCCACCTCTGGTGGATCAGCCTACGAGCAGTACTTC.

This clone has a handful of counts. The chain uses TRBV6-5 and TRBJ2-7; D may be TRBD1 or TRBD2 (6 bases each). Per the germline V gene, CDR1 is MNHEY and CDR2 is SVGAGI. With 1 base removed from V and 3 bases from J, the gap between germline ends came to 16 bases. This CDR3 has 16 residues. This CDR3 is CASSYLPGANLYEQYF. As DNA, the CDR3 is TGTGCCAGCAGTTACTTGCCGGGGGCCAACCTCTACGAGCAGTACTTC.

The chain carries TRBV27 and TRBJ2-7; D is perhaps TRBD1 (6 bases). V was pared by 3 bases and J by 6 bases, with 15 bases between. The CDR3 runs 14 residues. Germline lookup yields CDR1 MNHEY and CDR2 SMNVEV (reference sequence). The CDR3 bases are TGTGCCAGCAGTTTGTCCGCAGGGGCGGGCGAGCAGTACTTC. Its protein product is CASSLSAGAGEQYF.